This TCR beta chain was recovered during a study of response to subunit inactivated influenza vaccine. This clonotype was seen many times. Its target is unknown. TCRdb recomputed calls from the RT-PCR reads with MiXCR, one row per CDR3 protein. Of some 480,000 distinct CDR3 sequences detected, 11% appear once; the ten largest clones hold about 12%. Study conclusions and caveats: T cells newly recruited by each seasonal influenza vaccination are few, the authors suggested.

The CDR3 runs to 14 residues. With 5 bases removed from V and 3 bases from J, the gap between germline ends came to 11 bases. The clonotype was recovered from a man aged 50 to 60 who received an inactivated influenza vaccine. The chain is built from TRBV12-3 or TRBV12-4 and TRBJ1-5, with a possible D match to TRBD1 (6 bases). Sequencing was performed on PBMCs from blood, taken about 6 weeks after vaccination. Here the CDR3 DNA reads TGTGCCAGCAGTCCTCAGGGGATCAATCAGCCCCAGCATTTT. It specifies CASSPQGINQPQHF.